A selection of T cell receptor beta chains follows, all from one sample in a study of T-cell reconstitution after alpha-beta-depleted transplantation in children. TCRdb reprocessed the PCR reads via MiXCR and lists one record per CDR3 protein. The repertoire holds approximately 170,000 distinct CDR3 sequences, with over 8.5% as singletons. This sample comprised PBMCs, obtained before TCRalphabeta/CD19-depleted stem cell transplant. The receptors were sampled from a boy aged 2 to 10 with acute myeloid leukemia, due to receive a stem cell transplant. Both conserved end residues are trimmed from each CDR3.

J gene: TRBJ1-1; V gene: TRBV27; CDR3 length: 12; CDR3 protein: ASRPDRGRTEAF
J gene: TRBJ2-1; V gene: TRBV9; CDR3 length: 13; CDR3 protein: ATSRTGEDHNEQF
J gene: TRBJ1-2; V gene: TRBV5-1; CDR3 length: 15; CDR3 protein: ASSLVFRDREYYGYT
J gene: TRBJ2-7; V gene: TRBV4-1; CDR3 length: 11; CDR3 protein: ASSQVVNYEQY
J gene: TRBJ2-1; V gene: TRBV7-9; CDR3 length: 15; CDR3 protein: ASSPFGRPSSYNEQF
J gene: TRBJ1-5; V gene: TRBV27; CDR3 length: 15; CDR3 protein: ASSSRGFTGTNQPQH
J gene: TRBJ2-5; V gene: TRBV9; CDR3 length: 13; CDR3 protein: ASSVSGTVKETQY
J gene: TRBJ2-4; V gene: TRBV4-1; CDR3 length: 13; CDR3 protein: ASSHRDRDKNIQY
J gene: TRBJ2-2; V gene: TRBV28; CDR3 length: 14; CDR3 protein: ASRLSGLTNTGELF
J gene: TRBJ2-1; V gene: TRBV4-2; CDR3 length: 13; CDR3 protein: ASSQDSVESNEQF
J gene: TRBJ2-5; V gene: TRBV2; CDR3 length: 12; CDR3 protein: ASSADEPQETQY
J gene: TRBJ2-7; V gene: TRBV29-1; CDR3 length: 11; CDR3 protein: SVVGQGLYEQY
J gene: TRBJ2-7; V gene: TRBV12-3/TRBV12-4; CDR3 length: 12; CDR3 protein: ASSFKVRAGEQY
J gene: TRBJ2-6; V gene: TRBV28; CDR3 length: 12; CDR3 protein: ASSPRRGANVLT
J gene: TRBJ2-7; V gene: TRBV5-6; CDR3 length: 12; CDR3 protein: ASSPGLDFYEQY
J gene: TRBJ2-3; V gene: TRBV20-1; CDR3 length: 14; CDR3 protein: SAREGRSTSTDTQY
J gene: TRBJ1-1; V gene: TRBV12-3/TRBV12-4; CDR3 length: 10; CDR3 protein: ASRILDTEAF
J gene: TRBJ2-7; V gene: TRBV20-1; CDR3 length: 11; CDR3 protein: SARGPSSYEQY
J gene: TRBJ2-7; V gene: TRBV20-1; CDR3 length: 16; CDR3 protein: SARDPKGSLAGGYEQY
J gene: TRBJ2-7; V gene: TRBV15; CDR3 length: 11; CDR3 protein: ATSRGGTGEQY
J gene: TRBJ1-3; V gene: TRBV5-6; CDR3 length: 11; CDR3 protein: ASRKTGGNTIY
J gene: TRBJ2-1; V gene: TRBV20-1; CDR3 length: 13; CDR3 protein: SAIKFSSSYNEQF
J gene: TRBJ1-2; V gene: TRBV5-1; CDR3 length: 13; CDR3 protein: ASSPGQGNLYGYT
J gene: TRBJ2-3; V gene: TRBV5-1; CDR3 length: 12; CDR3 protein: ASSLVGSTDTQY
J gene: TRBJ2-5; V gene: TRBV20-1; CDR3 length: 13; CDR3 protein: SARDSGGHQETQY
J gene: TRBJ2-5; V gene: TRBV11-2; CDR3 length: 14; CDR3 protein: ASSPILDRRKETQY
J gene: TRBJ1-2; V gene: TRBV18; CDR3 length: 12; CDR3 protein: ASSPRRDVPGYT
J gene: TRBJ2-2; V gene: TRBV12-3/TRBV12-4; CDR3 length: 11; CDR3 protein: ASSFPSAGELF
J gene: TRBJ2-7; V gene: TRBV20-1; CDR3 length: 11; CDR3 protein: SAIGTSGYEQY
J gene: TRBJ2-2; V gene: TRBV20-1; CDR3 length: 13; CDR3 protein: SARRAGDSTGELF
J gene: TRBJ2-7; V gene: TRBV9; CDR3 length: 15; CDR3 protein: ASSVKYGGPKSNEQY
J gene: TRBJ2-7; V gene: TRBV28; CDR3 length: 9; CDR3 protein: ATTDAYEQY
J gene: TRBJ2-7; V gene: TRBV5-1; CDR3 length: 11; CDR3 protein: ASSEQTGYEQY
J gene: TRBJ1-2; V gene: TRBV20-1; CDR3 length: 12; CDR3 protein: SARPTIQDYGYT
J gene: TRBJ1-1; V gene: TRBV29-1; CDR3 length: 11; CDR3 protein: SVDRGQNTEAF
J gene: TRBJ1-3; V gene: TRBV6-5; CDR3 length: 15; CDR3 protein: ASSYSRTVSSGNTIY
J gene: TRBJ2-5; V gene: TRBV3-1; CDR3 length: 10; CDR3 protein: ASSQEMETQY
J gene: TRBJ2-2; V gene: TRBV10-3; CDR3 length: 12; CDR3 protein: AISPTVNTGELF
J gene: TRBJ1-4; V gene: TRBV5-5; CDR3 length: 13; CDR3 protein: ASTKNRGTNEKLF
J gene: TRBJ2-4; V gene: TRBV4-1; CDR3 length: 18; CDR3 protein: ASSPYSYPGQGLAKNIQY
J gene: TRBJ2-1; V gene: TRBV12-3/TRBV12-4; CDR3 length: 13; CDR3 protein: ASSLFQGPFNEQF
J gene: TRBJ2-4; V gene: TRBV20-1; CDR3 length: 10; CDR3 protein: SAQREGNIQY
J gene: TRBJ1-1; V gene: TRBV20-1; CDR3 length: 12; CDR3 protein: SAPDLTGGTEAF
J gene: TRBJ1-1; V gene: TRBV10-3; CDR3 length: 11; CDR3 protein: AISNDRATEAF
J gene: TRBJ1-6; V gene: TRBV7-2; CDR3 length: 11; CDR3 protein: ASSLVSDSPLH